These 20 T cell receptor beta chains were sequenced from one sample in a study of blood T cell repertoires in COVID-19. Using immunoSEQ multiplex PCR, the repertoire was profiled, and TCRdb retains in-frame clones only, with some absent. The table has 75,000 to 90,000 clones, 80% to 90% seen once. The sequencing input was peripheral blood. The origin of the receptors is an older man with acute or convalescent COVID-19.

The chain joins TRBV10-3 to TRBJ1-1; TRBD1 might be the D (5 bases). Trimming pared 3 bases from V and 5 bases from J, leaving 16 bases between. This CDR3 has 15 residues. Germline V gene lookup returns CDR1 ENHRY and CDR2 SYGVKD. CDR3 in amino acids: CAISDATGRKTEAFF. The CDR3, as DNA: TGTGCCATCAGTGATGCCACAGGTAGAAAAACTGAAGCTTTCTTT.

This clone was recorded once. The chain couples TRBV3-1 (or the pseudogene TRBV3-2) to TRBJ1-2; no clear D. The CDR3 runs 12 residues. The germline V gene has CDR1 LGHDT and CDR2 YNNKEL (reference sequence). V shed 7 bases and J shed 0 bases, with 6 bases lying between them. Here the CDR3 DNA reads TGTGCCAGCACCTCCGCTAACTATGGCTACACCTTC. Translating gives CASTSANYGYTF.

The chain links TRBV19 to TRBJ2-3, with TRBD1 as a possible D gene (6 bases). This CDR3 contains 16 residues. Germline lookup yields CDR1 LNHDA and CDR2 SQIVND (reference sequence). With 1 base removed from V and 2 bases from J, the gap between germline ends came to 13 bases. CDR3 DNA sequence: TGTGCCAGTAGTATAGCGAGGGGGTGGATCACAGATACGCAGTATTTT. Amino acid sequence: CASSIARGWITDTQYF.

This clone was recorded a few times. The CDR3 region has the DNA TGTGCCAGCAGAGACAGGGGGGATAACGAGCAGTACTTC. This codes for CASRDRGDNEQYF. V gene TRBV6-6 combines with J gene TRBJ2-7; 9 nucleotides align to TRBD1. CDR3 size: 13 residues. The germline V gene has CDR1 MNHNY and CDR2 SVGAGI (reference sequence). With 6 bases clipped from V and 5 bases from J, the junction kept 5 bases outside the gene matches.

The V and J genes are TRBV5-6 and TRBJ2-1, with TRBD2 matching over 9 bases. The CDR3 spans 14 residues. Losses at the gene ends were 4 bases for V and 9 bases for J; bases not matched to a gene: 8. Germline V gene lookup returns CDR1 SGHDT and CDR2 YYEEEE. This chain's CDR3 is CASSRTAGGAEQFF. The CDR3 DNA follows: TGTGCCAGCAGCAGGACGGCGGGAGGGGCTGAGCAGTTCTTC.

The J gene is TRBJ2-7, the V gene TRBV7-9; 7 bases match TRBD1. V shed 1 base and J 5 bases; nucleotides not matched to a gene: 8. The germline V gene has CDR1 SEHNR and CDR2 FQNEAQ (reference sequence). CDR3 length equals 15 residues. The CDR3: CASSLGQGVGDEQYF. The CDR3 DNA sequence: TGTGCCAGCAGCTTAGGTCAGGGGGTAGGCGACGAGCAGTACTTC.

The chain's CDR3 is CASSPEGGGPSGYEQFF. CDR3 nucleotide sequence: TGTGCCAGCAGCCCGGAGGGGGGAGGGCCCTCGGGGTATGAGCAGTTCTTC. The rearrangement uses TRBV13 and TRBJ2-1; weak D call: TRBD2 (7 bases). V was trimmed by 5 bases and J by 8 bases, leaving 25 bases between them. Germline V CDR1 and CDR2: PRHDT, FYEKMQ (reference sequence). This CDR3 contains 17 residues.

The rearrangement links TRBV2 to TRBJ1-2; D is perhaps TRBD1 (5 bases). Trimming left V 0 bases short and J 2 bases short, with 7 bases between. Germline loops: CDR1 SNHLY, CDR2 FYNNEI. The CDR3 loop spans 14 amino acids. For the CDR3, the DNA is TGTGCCAGCAGTGAAGCGGGGGGAAACTATGGCTACACCTTC. Translated: CASSEAGGNYGYTF.

Here the CDR3 DNA reads TGCAGCGTGTGGGCGGGGATGAACACCGGGGAGCTGTTTTTT. Amino acid sequence: CSVWAGMNTGELFF. The rearrangement uses TRBV29-1 and TRBJ2-2, with D tentatively TRBD2 (6 bases). The CDR3 contains 14 residues. CDR1 is SQVTM, CDR2 ANQGSEA, per germline. Between the trimmed V and J ends, which lost 6 bases and 1 base, there was a span of 12 bases.

The chain carries TRBV19 and TRBJ1-1; 8 positions match TRBD1. This CDR3 spans 15 amino acids. Germline loops: CDR1 LNHDA, CDR2 SQIVND (reference sequence). The junction had 11 bases not matched to a gene; V was cut back by 7 bases and J by 4 bases. The CDR3 bases are TGTGCCAGTATATTGGCAGGGGGCGCCGGCACTGAAGCTTTCTTT. It yields the protein CASILAGGAGTEAFF.

The chain combines TRBV27 with TRBJ1-1, with D tentatively TRBD1 (5 bases). Looked up from germline, CDR1 is MNHEY and CDR2 is SMNVEV (reference sequence). V lost 3 bases, J lost 5 bases, and 10 bases lay in between. The CDR3 runs 13 residues. The CDR3 sequence: CASSFLAGTEAFF. The CDR3 region has the DNA TGTGCCAGCAGTTTCCTGGCAGGGACTGAAGCTTTCTTT.

The chain has TRBV9 and TRBJ2-2; D remains unclear. Per germline, CDR1 SGDLS and CDR2 YYNGEE. Deletions cut 3 bases from V and 4 bases from J, with 16 bases between. The length of the CDR3 is 16 residues. CDR3 sequence reads: CASSEQLWASTGELFF. CDR3 bases: TGTGCCAGCAGCGAACAACTCTGGGCATCCACCGGGGAGCTGTTTTTT. Filled out from reference TRBV9 and TRBJ2-2, the complete variable domain reads DSGVTQTPKHLITATGQRVTLRCSPRSGDLSVYWYQQSLDQGLQFLIQYYNGEERAKGNILERFSAQQFPDLHSELNLSSLELGDSALYFCASSEQLWASTGELFFGEGSRLTVL.

The chain couples TRBV24-1 to TRBJ1-2; D not certain. Germline CDR1 and CDR2: KGHDR and SFDVKD. V was pared by 3 bases and J by 4 bases, with 8 bases between. The CDR3 is 13 amino acids. Here the CDR3 DNA reads TGTGCCACCAGTGATAACGAGGGCTATGGCTACACCTTC. It encodes CATSDNEGYGYTF.

This sequence joins TRBV19 and TRBJ1-1, with D perhaps matching TRBD1 (6 bases). Germline loops: CDR1 LNHDA, CDR2 SQIVND (reference sequence). V gave up 10 bases and J gave up 2 bases, with 17 bases separating them. The CDR3 extends over 14 amino acids. The CDR3 loop is CATAGTFFNTEAFF. CDR3 nucleotide sequence: TGTGCCACCGCCGGGACATTCTTTAACACTGAAGCTTTCTTT.

The genes are TRBV7-8 and TRBJ1-6; possible D gene TRBD1, 5 bases. The length of the CDR3 is 17 residues. CDR1 and CDR2 from the germline V gene are SGHVS and FQNEAQ. V dropped 1 base and J dropped 0 bases, with 10 bases sitting between them. CDR3 in DNA: TGTGCCAGCAGCTTAGTTGGGGGGAGCTCCTATAATTCACCCCTCCACTTT. Protein sequence: CASSLVGGSSYNSPLHF.

The rearrangement joins TRBV6-5 to TRBJ2-7; D is undetermined. V dropped 5 bases and J dropped 5 bases, with 13 bases sitting between them. Germline assignment: CDR1 MNHEY and CDR2 SVGAGI. The CDR3 is 13 residues long. CDR3 DNA sequence: TGTGCCAGCAGTCCTCAGAAGGCGGACGAGCAGTACTTC. This translates into CASSPQKADEQYF.

The table lists this clone with a count of one. The CDR3 protein is CASSLGTSSTDTQYF. CDR3 nucleotides: TGTGCCAGCAGCTTGGGGACTTCTAGCACAGATACGCAGTATTTT. The chain is built from TRBV11-3 and TRBJ2-3; D is possibly TRBD2 (6 bases). CDR3 length equals 15 residues. With 3 bases removed from V and 0 bases from J, the gap between germline ends came to 10 bases. Germline V gene sequence: CDR1 SGHNT, CDR2 YENEEA.

The V call is TRBV2, the J call TRBJ1-1; the match to TRBD1 covers 7 bases. Losses at the gene ends were 6 bases for V and 0 bases for J; bases not matched to a gene: 7. This CDR3 is 15 amino acids long. The germline V gene encodes CDR1 SNHLY and CDR2 FYNNEI. In DNA form, the CDR3 reads TGTGCCAGCAGGAGGGGGCGAGATATGAACACTGAAGCTTTCTTT. This gives the protein CASRRGRDMNTEAFF.

The V and J genes are TRBV15 and TRBJ1-5; 7 bases fit TRBD1. The CDR3 runs to 15 residues. Trimming took 0 bases from V and 9 from J; bases not matched to a gene: 8. Germline assignment: CDR1 LNHNV and CDR2 YYDKDF (reference sequence). The CDR3 nucleotides are TGTGCCACCAGCAGAGACAAGACAGGGTTGGGGCCCCAGCATTTT. Protein: CATSRDKTGLGPQHF.

The genes are TRBV4-1 and TRBJ2-5; 12 bases match TRBD1. The junction had 4 bases not matched to a gene; V was cut back by 6 bases and J by 5 bases. CDR1 and CDR2 (germline): MGHRA, YSYEKL. CDR3 length: 14 amino acids. CDR3: CASSGTGGSETQYF. The CDR3 coding sequence is TGCGCCAGCAGTGGGACAGGGGGCAGCGAGACCCAGTACTTC.